The 26 T cell receptor beta chains listed next were all sequenced from one sample in a study of T-cell reconstitution after alpha-beta-depleted transplantation in children. Unique molecular identifiers tagged the TCRbeta library. TCRdb called the PCR reads again in MiXCR, with one record for every CDR3 protein. The data show 140,000 or so distinct CDR3 sequences, 8% to 10% seen once. This specimen was PBMCs, mostly from graft donor cells, taken 180 days after TCRalphabeta/CD19-depleted stem cell transplant. These receptor sequences come from a female patient aged 2-15 years who had a stem cell transplant for congenital amegakaryocytic thrombocytopenia, so the T cells may come from the graft donor.

At least ten counts were recorded for this clonotype. In DNA form, the CDR3 reads TGCAGCGCCAAGACTAGCGGGAGGGCCCCAGATACGCAGTATTTT. This gives the protein CSAKTSGRAPDTQYF. The chain links TRBV29-1 to TRBJ2-3; 14 positions agree with TRBD2. This CDR3 is 15 amino acids long. The junction had 7 bases not matched to a gene; V was cut back by 7 bases and J by 4 bases. Germline V lookup: CDR1 SQVTM, CDR2 ANQGSEA.

The rearrangement joins TRBV28 to TRBJ2-1, with D possibly TRBD2 on 6 matching bases. The CDR3 covers 15 residues. The germline V gene has CDR1 MDHEN and CDR2 SYDVKM. Trimming removed 3 bases at V and 6 bases at J, with 15 bases between. The CDR3 nucleotides are TGTGCCAGCAGTTTGAATGAGGGAGGTAGCAATGAGCAGTTCTTC. This codes for CASSLNEGGSNEQFF.

At least ten counts were recorded for this clonotype. The rearrangement joins TRBV6-5 to TRBJ2-1; D may match TRBD1 or TRBD2 (6 bases each). CDR1 and CDR2 from the germline V gene are MNHEY and SVGAGI. CDR3 length: 16 residues. The V gene lost 4 bases and the J gene lost 3 bases, with 16 bases spanning the gap. The CDR3 DNA sequence: TGTGCCAGCAGTTTCGAAGGGGGAGGAGGCTACAATGAGCAGTTCTTC. This encodes CASSFEGGGGYNEQFF.

This clonotype was counted between two and nine times. The V gene is TRBV29-1, the J gene TRBJ2-5; D is undetermined. The CDR3 runs to 12 residues. V gave up 1 base and J gave up 5 bases, with 8 bases separating them. Germline-derived CDR1 and CDR2 are SQVTM and ANQGSEA. The CDR3 region has the DNA TGCAGCGTTGAAGGGGGTGGGGAGACCCAGTACTTC. Its protein is CSVEGGGETQYF.

This clonotype was detected ten times or more. This chain uses TRBV28 with TRBJ2-7; no clear D gene. This CDR3 is 13 amino acids long. V dropped 3 bases and J dropped 2 bases, with 8 bases sitting between them. The V gene's germline CDR1 is MDHEN and CDR2 SYDVKM. The CDR3 DNA reads as TGTGCCAGCAGTTTGGGCGTAACCTACGAGCAGTACTTC. Its protein product is CASSLGVTYEQYF.

This clonotype was counted many times. V gene TRBV12-3 or TRBV12-4 combines with J gene TRBJ1-2; no reliable D call. The length of the CDR3 is 14 residues. Trimming pared 6 bases from V and 5 bases from J, leaving 16 bases between. The DNA of the CDR3 is TGTGCCAGCAGCCTAAACAGTGCCGCTTATGGCTACACCTTC. This sequence encodes CASSLNSAAYGYTF.

This clonotype was observed a few times. The V call is TRBV20-1, the J call TRBJ2-1; D may be TRBD1 (5 bases). Germline V gene sequence: CDR1 DFQATT, CDR2 SNEGSKA (reference sequence). With 1 base removed from V and 0 bases from J, the gap between germline ends came to 16 bases. There are 17 residues in the CDR3. Here the CDR3 reads CSARASTGGSSYNEQFF. CDR3 DNA sequence: TGCAGTGCTAGAGCGTCCACAGGCGGAAGCTCCTACAATGAGCAGTTCTTC.

This clonotype was recorded at least ten times. The genes are TRBV12-3 or TRBV12-4 and TRBJ1-3, with TRBD1 identical over 7 bases. This CDR3 has 14 residues. With V trimmed by 6 bases and J by 4 bases, 6 bases remained unmatched. The CDR3 spells CASRTRDSGNTIYF. The CDR3 DNA reads TGTGCCAGCAGAACGCGGGACAGCGGAAACACCATATATTTT.

The chain employs TRBV7-7 and TRBJ2-3; a possible D gene is TRBD2 (6 bases). This CDR3 has 14 residues. V shed 5 bases and J shed 5 bases, with 14 bases lying between them. Germline V gene lookup returns CDR1 SSHAT and CDR2 FNYEAQ (reference sequence). The chain's CDR3 is CASSPGTDRDTQYF. CDR3 DNA: TGTGCCAGCAGCCCGGGGACTGATAGAGATACGCAGTATTTT.

This clonotype has at least ten counts. This sequence joins TRBV29-1 and TRBJ2-2; perhaps TRBD2 as D (6 bases). This CDR3 has 18 residues. CDR1 and CDR2 (germline): SQVTM, ANQGSEA. Trimming removed 7 bases from V and 4 bases from J, with 28 bases in between. The CDR3 spells CSALQPASRRDLTGELFF. The CDR3 DNA sequence: TGCAGCGCCCTCCAGCCGGCCTCCCGGCGGGACCTCACCGGGGAGCTGTTTTTT.

This clonotype has ten or more counts. The chain joins TRBV5-5 to TRBJ2-7, with 8 bases identical to TRBD2. CDR1 and CDR2 (germline): SGHKS, YYEKEE (reference sequence). V trimming: 0 bases; J trimming: 4 bases; junction bases outside the gene matches: 9. CDR3 length equals 16 residues. In DNA form, the CDR3 reads TGTGCCAGCAGCTTGGGGCCCCTAGCGGGCATTTACGAGCAGTACTTC. Translation gives CASSLGPLAGIYEQYF.

This clonotype has a handful of counts. The chain has TRBV4-2 and TRBJ2-1; 8 bases match TRBD2. CDR3 size: 17 residues. Germline CDR1 LGHNA, CDR2 YNFKEQ. Trimming removed 0 bases from V and 4 bases from J; junction bases left unmatched: 8. The CDR3 DNA sequence: TGTGCCAGCAGCCAAGATGGGCTTGCGGGGGGATACAATGAGCAGTTCTTC. Residues: CASSQDGLAGGYNEQFF.

The genes are TRBV28 and TRBJ2-7, with 13 bases aligning to TRBD2. The CDR3 spans 20 residues. The germline V gene encodes CDR1 MDHEN and CDR2 SYDVKM. J gave up 0 bases and V 8 bases, and 19 bases lay outside the gene matches. This chain's CDR3 is CASARGFRTSGSGSSYEQYF. For the CDR3, the DNA is TGTGCCAGCGCCCGAGGGTTTCGGACTAGCGGGAGCGGGAGCTCCTACGAGCAGTACTTC.

This clonotype has at least ten counts. V is TRBV12-3 or TRBV12-4 and J is TRBJ1-2, with 8 bases that match TRBD1. The CDR3 is 12 amino acids. The junction had 4 bases not matched to a gene; V was cut back by 5 bases and J by 8 bases. The chain's CDR3 is CASSPGGWGYTF. In DNA form, the CDR3 reads TGTGCCAGCAGTCCAGGGGGCTGGGGCTACACCTTC.

In its sample, this clonotype was seen a few times. The chain uses TRBV5-1 and TRBJ1-2; 8 nucleotides line up with TRBD1. V dropped 0 bases and J dropped 1; count of bases not matched to a gene: 11. The CDR3 is made up of 18 amino acids. The germline CDR1 and CDR2 sequences are SGHRS and YFSETQ. The CDR3 nucleotides are TGCGCCAGCAGCTTGGTGCCAGGGGGCCTATCCATTAACTATGGCTACACCTTC. It translates to CASSLVPGGLSINYGYTF.

This chain connects TRBV12-3 or TRBV12-4 to TRBJ1-3, with D tentatively TRBD1 (5 bases). Trimming removed 3 bases from V and 4 bases from J, with 7 bases in between. The CDR3 spans 13 residues. The CDR3 bases are TGTGCCAGCAGTTTTCGGGGGGGAAACACCATATATTTT. This gives the protein CASSFRGGNTIYF.

This clonotype was recorded at least ten times. V and J are TRBV28 and TRBJ2-3; TRBD2 matches at 12 bases. V shed 3 bases, J shed 1 base, and the junction held 2 bases outside the gene matches. Germline CDR1 and CDR2: MDHEN and SYDVKM. This CDR3 region has 16 residues. This chain's CDR3 is CASSFRLAGGTDTQYF. DNA of the CDR3: TGTGCCAGCAGTTTCCGACTAGCGGGGGGCACAGATACGCAGTATTTT.

Comment on this clonotype: A much larger clone differs from this one at a single base, so this may be a read error. The rearrangement links TRBV5-1 to TRBJ2-5; 10 nucleotides align to TRBD2. V was pared by 5 bases and J by 6 bases, with 7 bases of the junction left unmatched. This CDR3 has 14 amino acids. The germline gives CDR1 SGHRS, CDR2 YFSETQ. The DNA of the CDR3 is TGCGCCAGCAGAGAAGGGACTAGCGAAAAGACCCAGTACTTC. It translates to CASREGTSEKTQYF. Using reference TRBV5-1 and TRBJ2-5 for the parts outside the CDR3, the full variable domain is KAGVTQTPRYLIKTRGQQVTLSCSPISGHRSVSWYQQTPGQGLQFLFEYFSETQRNKGNFPGRFSGRQFSNSRSEMNVSTLELGDSALYLCASREGTSEKTQYFGPGTRLLVL.

Of note for this clonotype: A much larger clone lies one base from this, so it may be a read error. This chain connects TRBV15 to TRBJ2-2, with 8 bases fitting TRBD1. Germline CDR1 and CDR2: LNHNV and YYDKDF (reference sequence). V lost 10 bases and J lost 0; bases outside the gene matches: 1. The CDR3 is 13 residues long. CDR3 region: CAKGQANTGELFF. The DNA of the CDR3 is TGTGCCAAGGGACAGGCGAACACCGGGGAGCTGTTTTTT.

This clonotype was observed many times. The chain couples TRBV7-2 to TRBJ2-1; D is unresolved. In germline, CDR1 is SGHTA, CDR2 FQGNSA. The CDR3 totals 15 residues. V lost 1 base and J 6 bases, leaving 13 bases between the germline ends. The CDR3 protein is CASSLDLPYRNEQFF. CDR3 bases: TGTGCCAGCAGCTTAGACCTCCCATATCGCAATGAGCAGTTCTTC.

This clonotype has a count of ten or more. This chain joins TRBV29-1 and TRBJ1-1; the D gene is possibly TRBD1 (5 bases). Trimming pared 1 base from V and 4 bases from J, leaving 7 bases between. This CDR3 is 12 amino acids long. Germline V lookup: CDR1 SQVTM, CDR2 ANQGSEA. Written as DNA, the CDR3 is TGCAGCGTTGAAGGTGGGGGCACTGAAGCTTTCTTT. It encodes CSVEGGGTEAFF.

This clonotype was recorded at least ten times. At one of its ends the junction is not consistent with the germline gene, which may arise from a read error. J is TRBJ2-5 and V is TRBV7-2; 9 bases are shared with TRBD2. The CDR3 runs 12 residues. Germline V CDR1 and CDR2: SGHTA, FQGNSA. CDR3 in amino acids: CTIAGATETQYF. CDR3 coding DNA: TGCACTATAGCGGGAGCCACGGAGACCCAGTACTTC.

In its sample, this clonotype is medium-sized. This chain connects TRBV12-3 or TRBV12-4 to TRBJ1-4, with 8 bases that match TRBD1. V dropped 1 base and J dropped 6; count of bases not matched to a gene: 4. The CDR3 loop spans 15 amino acids. CDR3 sequence (DNA): TGTGCCAGCAGTTTAGGCAGGGGGCGGTATGAAAAACTGTTTTTT. As protein: CASSLGRGRYEKLFF.

The table lists this clonotype with a few counts. This rearrangement joins TRBV5-6 to TRBJ2-5, with TRBD2 identical over 11 bases. Germline CDR1 SGHDT, CDR2 YYEEEE. J was trimmed by 4 bases and V by 2 bases; bases with no gene match: 7. CDR3 length: 16 residues. This CDR3 is CASSFLLAGGRETQYF. In DNA form, the CDR3 reads TGTGCCAGCAGCTTCCTTCTAGCGGGAGGAAGAGAGACCCAGTACTTC.

This clonotype was observed at least ten times. This rearrangement joins TRBV12-3 or TRBV12-4 to TRBJ1-1; a weak D match, TRBD1 (6 bases). With 6 bases removed from V and 11 bases from J, the gap between germline ends came to 28 bases. This CDR3 spans 16 amino acids. CDR3 nucleotide sequence: TGTGCCAGCAGGGGAGAGGACAGTGGGCCCCCTCGTGCGGCTTTCTTT. This sequence encodes CASRGEDSGPPRAAFF.

J is TRBJ1-2 and V is TRBV4-2; the D is unclear. The germline CDR1 and CDR2 sequences are LGHNA and YNFKEQ. This CDR3 spans 15 amino acids. V was pared by 2 bases and J by 0 bases, with 10 bases between. In DNA form, the CDR3 reads TGTGCCAGCAGCCAAACGACGGCAACTAACTATGGCTACACCTTC. Translating gives CASSQTTATNYGYTF.